This paragraph covers one T cell receptor beta chain sequence. Its cognate antigen is unknown. 60 Vbeta and 13 Jbeta primers were used in PCR. Generated by immunoSEQ multiplex PCR, the TCRdb table keeps only in-frame clones and is missing some. The table records around 180,000 clones, around nine tenths of them present only once. The data originate from a study of cytomegalovirus exposure and HLA in healthy donors. The overall study: Most genotyped donors, approximately 77% of around 370, had Caucasian-associated genetic ancestry.

Study-wide findings and caveats: A further, later analysis showed that HLA-associated TCR beta chains (compared with equally common others) were more clonally expanded. It was reported that the classifier diagnosed cytomegalovirus status with high specificity and sensitivity in both the original and validation cohorts. Donor immune exposure was known only as CMV serostatus.

The V gene end was trimmed by 6 bases and the J gene end by 3 bases; junction bases not matched to a gene: 7. Germline assignment: CDR1 SEHNR and CDR2 FQNEAQ (reference sequence). The CDR3 totals 15 residues. The chain joins TRBV7-9 to TRBJ1-4; TRBD1 matches 7 bases. The receptor was isolated from a woman aged 18 to 35 in good health and CMV-seronegative. Sequencing was performed on PBMCs. CDR3 residues: CASSHRDSSNEKLFF. The DNA of the CDR3 is TGTGCCAGCAGTCACCGGGACAGCTCTAATGAAAAACTGTTTTTT.